The rows below give T cell receptor beta chains drawn from one sample of a study of T cell repertoires in cytomegalovirus infection. TCRdb recomputed calls from the reads with MiXCR, one row per CDR3 protein. The table shows hundreds of thousands of distinct CDR3 sequences, with roughly a sixth occurring only once. Sequencing was done on a sample of PBMCs. The receptors were gathered from a human donor in good health (CMV status not recorded). Some clones in this sample may be carry-over from other donors' samples. Each CDR3 is given with its conserved first and last residue. Fields, in order: V gene, clone size, J gene, D gene, CDR3 DNA, CDR3 protein. A D gene is named only where the DNA matches it firmly. Part of the rows lack a size; the others show once, few, many or a class for expanded clones.

TRBV7-8	many	TRBJ2-2	TRBD2	TGTGCCAGCAGCTGGAGCGGGGGGAACACCGGGGAGCTGTTTTTT	CASSWSGGNTGELFF
TRBV7-2	many	TRBJ1-4	NA	TGTGCCAGCAGCCGCGACAGGCAAGGGGAAAAACTGTTTTTT	CASSRDRQGEKLFF
TRBV28	many	TRBJ1-3	NA	TGTGCCAGCAGTTTCGGTCACACCATATATTTT	CASSFGHTIYF
TRBV2	NA	TRBJ1-2	TRBD1	TGTGCCAGCAGAGCGGACAGGGACTATGGCTACACCTTC	CASRADRDYGYTF
TRBV7-2	many	TRBJ2-5	NA	TGTGCCAGCAGCTTAGATCATAGCGCCCAGTACTTC	CASSLDHSAQYF
TRBV4-2	NA	TRBJ1-2	NA	TGTGCCAGCAGCCGCTCCGAGCGGACAGATAACTATGGCTACACCTTC	CASSRSERTDNYGYTF
TRBV20-1	NA	TRBJ1-1	NA	TGCAGTGCTTATAAGACAGGGAACACTGAAGCTTTCTTT	CSAYKTGNTEAFF
TRBV27	NA	TRBJ1-2	NA	TGTGCCAGCAGTTTATCCGGCCGGGGGTATGGCTACACCTTC	CASSLSGRGYGYTF
TRBV6-5	NA	TRBJ2-1	TRBD1	TGTGCCAGCAAAGTATACGAGGACAGGCAAGACAATGAGCAGTTCTTC	CASKVYEDRQDNEQFF
TRBV7-8	many	TRBJ2-2	TRBD1	TGTGCCAGCAGCTCACTTGTTAAAGGACAGGGCTTCACCGGGGAGCTGTTTTTT	CASSSLVKGQGFTGELFF
TRBV29-1	few	TRBJ1-2	NA	TGCAGCGTTGATAGGGGGGTCGGTGGCTACACCTTC	CSVDRGVGGYTF
TRBV7-2	many	TRBJ2-3	NA	TGTGCCAGCAGCTTAACCGGACATAGCACAGATACGCAGTATTTT	CASSLTGHSTDTQYF
TRBV5-4	NA	TRBJ1-2	NA	TGTGCCAGCAGCTTGGCGGCGACAGAGTTCTCGGGCTACACCTTC	CASSLAATEFSGYTF
TRBV7-2	many	TRBJ1-5	NA	TGTGCCAGCAGCCAGGGGATGGGGCCCAATCAGCCCCAGCATTTT	CASSQGMGPNQPQHF
TRBV7-9	few	TRBJ2-7	NA	TGTGCCAGCAGCTTACTGTCGGGCAGGGGAAGCTCCTACGAGCAGTACTTC	CASSLLSGRGSSYEQYF
TRBV28	many	TRBJ1-5	TRBD1	TGTGCCAGCAGTTTATGGGGGTCCGGGACAGGTGGCAATCAGCCCCAGCATTTT	CASSLWGSGTGGNQPQHF
TRBV7-2	many	TRBJ2-1	TRBD2	TGTGCCAGCAGCTCGCTGCGGGGGAGCAATTCGGAGCAGTTCTTC	CASSSLRGSNSEQFF
TRBV4-2	NA	TRBJ1-2	NA	TGTGCCAGCAGCCAAGATCTTATCCAAGGACAGCATTCCGATGGCTACACCTTC	CASSQDLIQGQHSDGYTF
TRBV4-1	many	TRBJ2-3	NA	TGCGCCAGCAGCCAAGTGGAGAGCGATGCGAATACGCAGTATTTT	CASSQVESDANTQYF
TRBV7-2	many	TRBJ1-1	NA	TGTGCCAGCAGCTTAGGGGGACAGAACACTGAAGCTTTCTTT	CASSLGGQNTEAFF
TRBV10-3	few	TRBJ1-1	NA	TGTGCCATCAGTCCCAGGGTGGACACTGAAGCTTTCTTT	CAISPRVDTEAFF
TRBV28	few	TRBJ2-7	TRBD1	TGTGCCAGCAGCCCCCAGGACAGGGCCGGCTCCTACGAGCAGTACTTC	CASSPQDRAGSYEQYF
TRBV6-2/TRBV6-3	NA	TRBJ1-1	NA	TGTGCCAGCAGTTACTGGGGGGGACAAAGGAACACTGAAGCTTTCTTT	CASSYWGGQRNTEAFF
TRBV7-2	NA	TRBJ1-2	TRBD1	TGTGCCAGCAGCCTCGACAGGGGGAGCCAGTTCTACACCTTC	CASSLDRGSQFYTF
TRBV28	many	TRBJ2-5	NA	TGTGCCAGCAGTTTTCGGCTAGCAGAGACCCAGTACTTC	CASSFRLAETQYF
TRBV6-1	many	TRBJ2-1	NA	TGTGCCAGCAGTCCAGACTTGAGCTCCTACAATGAGCAGTTCTTC	CASSPDLSSYNEQFF
TRBV7-2	many	TRBJ1-5	NA	TGTGCCAGCAGCCCCAGTCTGTTGGGGCCCCAGCATTTT	CASSPSLLGPQHF
TRBV20-1	few	TRBJ2-7	TRBD1	TGCAGTGCTGACGGACAGGGGGGCTCCTACGAGCAGTACTTC	CSADGQGGSYEQYF
TRBV20-1	NA	TRBJ2-1	TRBD1	TGCAGTGCTAGAACTACAGGGGGAAAAGGCAATGAGCAGTTCTTC	CSARTTGGKGNEQFF
TRBV20-1	many	TRBJ1-5	NA	TGCAGTGCTACTCGGGCAGGCGGAGGTTATAGCAATCAGCCCCAGCATTTT	CSATRAGGGYSNQPQHF
TRBV5-1	NA	TRBJ2-5	NA	TGCGCCAGCAGGGTCAGGTCGTACGAAGAGACCCAGTACTTC	CASRVRSYEETQYF
TRBV5-6	many	TRBJ2-3	NA	TGTGCCAGCAGCTTGTCTCCGGGCCGCTACACAGATACGCAGTATTTT	CASSLSPGRYTDTQYF
TRBV4-2	many	TRBJ1-1	TRBD1	TGTGCCAGCAGCCAAGAGGAATGGGACAGGGGGCTCTACACTGAAGCTTTCTTT	CASSQEEWDRGLYTEAFF
TRBV6-5	few	TRBJ2-1	NA	TGTGCCAGCAGACGTACCGGGACCTTAAGCGATGAGCAGTTCTTC	CASRRTGTLSDEQFF
TRBV7-2	NA	TRBJ2-1	TRBD2	TGTGCCAGCAGCTTAGTAGGGTTTATAGCTAGCGGGGGGGATAATGAGCAGTTCTTC	CASSLVGFIASGGDNEQFF
TRBV20-1	NA	TRBJ1-1	TRBD1	TGCAGTGCTAGAGATCCTGCGACCGGACAGGGCTACACTGAAGCTTTCTTT	CSARDPATGQGYTEAFF
TRBV6-6	few	TRBJ1-2	NA	TGTGCCAGCAGGCTCGGACTCAGCGGGGGTGGCTACACCTTC	CASRLGLSGGGYTF
TRBV4-2	many	TRBJ2-2	NA	TGTGCCAGCAGCCACCGACAGCCAACCGGGGAGCTGTTTTTT	CASSHRQPTGELFF
TRBV4-3	NA	TRBJ2-2	NA	TGCGCCAGCAGCCAAGATCGGGGGACCGGGGAGCTGTTTTTT	CASSQDRGTGELFF
TRBV5-1	NA	TRBJ2-7	NA	TGCGCCAGCACTCCGCGGGCAGGGGAATACGAGCAGTACTTC	CASTPRAGEYEQYF
TRBV27	NA	TRBJ2-7	NA	TGTGCCAGCAGTTTCACCCCGCAATACGAGCAGTACTTC	CASSFTPQYEQYF
TRBV20-1	NA	TRBJ2-1	TRBD2	TGCAGTGCTAGGATACTAGCGGGGGACCCCAATGAGCAGTTCTTC	CSARILAGDPNEQFF
TRBV9	NA	TRBJ2-3	TRBD2	TGTGCCAGCAGCGTAGCCTCGACTAGCGGGGCCACAGATACGCAGTATTTT	CASSVASTSGATDTQYF
TRBV28	few	TRBJ2-7	NA	TGTGCCAGCAGTCCTCCTGTGGGGGCTCAGTACGAGCAGTACTTC	CASSPPVGAQYEQYF
TRBV28	NA	TRBJ1-5	TRBD1	TGTGCCAGCAGTCCACCCGGACAGGGTCAGCCCCAGCATTTT	CASSPPGQGQPQHF
TRBV6-5	NA	TRBJ2-7	NA	TGTGCCAGCAGTTACGGGGGAGCGAGGTACGAGCAGTACTTC	CASSYGGARYEQYF
TRBV10-3	few	TRBJ1-5	NA	TGTGCCATCAGTGAGGACGGGGCCGGGATATATAGCAATCAGCCCCAGCATTTT	CAISEDGAGIYSNQPQHF
TRBV7-9	few	TRBJ1-5	NA	TGTGCCAGCCAGGGAGCGTATAGCAATCAGCCCCAGCATTTT	CASQGAYSNQPQHF
TRBV5-4	few	TRBJ1-1	NA	TGTGCCAGCAGCGGTGACAGGAGGGCTCTTCAGGGAGCTTTCTTT	CASSGDRRALQGAFF
TRBV6-1	NA	TRBJ1-3	NA	TGTGCCAGCAGTGAATTTTTAGATGGAAACACCATATATTTT	CASSEFLDGNTIYF
TRBV12-3/TRBV12-4	NA	TRBJ1-5	NA	TGTGCCAGCACAATAAATCGGGGCGGAAGCAATCAGCCCCAGCATTTT	CASTINRGGSNQPQHF
TRBV6-8	few	TRBJ2-4	NA	TGTGCCAGCAACCCATTAGACAAAAACATTCAGTACTTC	CASNPLDKNIQYF
TRBV6-6	few	TRBJ1-3	NA	TGTGCCAGCAGTAAACAGGGAACGGGTGGAAACACCATATATTTT	CASSKQGTGGNTIYF
TRBV6-2/TRBV6-3	NA	TRBJ2-7	TRBD1	TGTGCCAGCAGTTATGGCGACAGGGTGTGGGAGCAGTACTTC	CASSYGDRVWEQYF
TRBV10-3	few	TRBJ1-1	NA	TGTGCCATCAGTGTGGACACTGGTGAAGCTTTCTTT	CAISVDTGEAFF
TRBV6-6	many	TRBJ1-6	TRBD1	TGTGCCAGCAGTTACTCGGTTTCCAGGGGGCAAAATTCACCCCTCCACTTT	CASSYSVSRGQNSPLHF
TRBV5-5	many	TRBJ2-5	NA	TGTGCCAGCAGCTTGCAGGGTTCGGGCCAAGAGACCCAGTACTTC	CASSLQGSGQETQYF
TRBV4-3	many	TRBJ1-1	NA	TGCGCCAGCAGCCAAGACCCCCTAATCGGAATTAACGTTGAAGCTTTCTTT	CASSQDPLIGINVEAFF
TRBV25-1	NA	TRBJ2-1	NA	TGTGCCAGCAGTGACACCGTCTTGTTCTTC	CASSDTVLFF